These T cell receptor beta chains were read from a single sample in a study of OX40 agonist ivuxolimab in advanced cancers. Here immunoSEQ multiplex PCR was the method, and the copy in TCRdb shows in-frame clones only, minus some. The top ten clones hold about 4.5% of a sample with tens of thousands of clones, approximately 89% of them seen once. The sample consisted of CD4+ or CD8+ T cells sorted from blood, taken in a trial of the OX40 agonist ivuxolimab. The source of these receptors is an adult with an advanced solid tumor such as melanoma, head and neck, liver or kidney cancer. Both conserved end residues are part of each CDR3. The D gene is left open where the match is weak. Clone size is given for some rows only: seen once, a few or many times, or a class if the clone is expanded.

clone_size: -; d_call: TRBD1; v_call: TRBV5-1; j_call: TRBJ2-1; cdr3_aa: CASSPGAGGHNEQFF; cdr3_nt: TGCGCCAGCAGCCCGGGGGCAGGGGGCCACAATGAGCAGTTCTTC
clone_size: -; d_call: TRBD1; v_call: TRBV28; j_call: TRBJ1-5; cdr3_aa: CASSDRGGQPQHF; cdr3_nt: TGTGCCAGCAGTGACAGGGGGGGTCAGCCCCAGCATTTT
clone_size: few; d_call: -; v_call: TRBV19; j_call: TRBJ1-2; cdr3_aa: CASSRETSPGYGYTF; cdr3_nt: TGTGCCAGTAGTAGGGAGACCAGTCCGGGCTATGGCTACACCTTC
clone_size: -; d_call: -; v_call: TRBV7-2; j_call: TRBJ1-1; cdr3_aa: CASSSNWNTEAFF; cdr3_nt: TGTGCCAGCAGCTCGAACTGGAACACTGAAGCTTTCTTT
clone_size: -; d_call: TRBD2; v_call: TRBV5-1; j_call: TRBJ2-1; cdr3_aa: CASSSLGLATEQFF; cdr3_nt: TGCGCCAGCAGCTCCCTGGGACTAGCCACTGAGCAGTTCTTC
clone_size: once; d_call: TRBD1; v_call: TRBV5-1; j_call: TRBJ2-2; cdr3_aa: CASKWTGWNTGELFF; cdr3_nt: TGCGCCAGCAAATGGACAGGGTGGAACACCGGGGAGCTGTTTTTT
clone_size: -; d_call: TRBD2; v_call: TRBV18; j_call: TRBJ2-1; cdr3_aa: CASSPSISGSGSEQFF; cdr3_nt: TGTGCCAGCTCACCCTCAATTAGCGGGAGCGGGAGTGAGCAGTTCTTC
clone_size: -; d_call: TRBD2; v_call: TRBV28; j_call: TRBJ2-1; cdr3_aa: CASTGGLEQFF; cdr3_nt: TGTGCCAGCACGGGGGGGCTTGAGCAGTTCTTC
clone_size: -; d_call: TRBD1; v_call: TRBV7-9; j_call: TRBJ2-5; cdr3_aa: CASSLDHGTGKETQYF; cdr3_nt: TGTGCCAGCAGCTTAGACCACGGGACAGGGAAAGAGACCCAGTACTTC
clone_size: -; d_call: TRBD2; v_call: TRBV10-3; j_call: TRBJ2-5; cdr3_aa: CAISEVREGRETQYF; cdr3_nt: TGTGCCATCAGTGAGGTACGGGAGGGCCGGGAGACCCAGTACTTC
clone_size: once; d_call: -; v_call: TRBV6-5; j_call: TRBJ1-1; cdr3_aa: CASSRTDNTEAFF; cdr3_nt: TGTGCCAGCAGCCGAACTGATAACACTGAAGCTTTCTTT
clone_size: -; d_call: -; v_call: TRBV10-2; j_call: TRBJ1-1; cdr3_aa: CASSDRDGGTEAFF; cdr3_nt: TGCGCCAGCAGTGACAGGGATGGGGGCACTGAAGCTTTCTTT
clone_size: -; d_call: -; v_call: TRBV28; j_call: TRBJ1-2; cdr3_aa: CASSPTGQGYGYTF; cdr3_nt: TGTGCCAGCAGTCCGACGGGACAAGGCTATGGCTACACCTTC
clone_size: -; d_call: -; v_call: TRBV19; j_call: TRBJ1-2; cdr3_aa: CASSPDGGWGYGYTF; cdr3_nt: TGTGCCAGTAGTCCAGACGGGGGGTGGGGCTATGGCTACACCTTC
clone_size: few; d_call: -; v_call: TRBV7-9; j_call: TRBJ2-1; cdr3_aa: CASSLGSGIEQFF; cdr3_nt: TGTGCCAGCAGCTTAGGGTCAGGGATTGAGCAGTTCTTC
clone_size: -; d_call: TRBD1; v_call: TRBV6-1; j_call: TRBJ1-3; cdr3_aa: CASSDNTGGSGNTIYF; cdr3_nt: TGTGCCAGCAGTGACAATACAGGGGGCTCTGGAAACACCATATATTTT
clone_size: -; d_call: TRBD2; v_call: TRBV7-2; j_call: TRBJ2-2; cdr3_aa: CASNMVSGSSGGELFF; cdr3_nt: TGTGCCAGCAACATGGTGAGCGGGAGTTCAGGCGGGGAGCTGTTTTTT
clone_size: -; d_call: -; v_call: TRBV7-6; j_call: TRBJ2-3; cdr3_aa: CASSLRGVSSTDTQYF; cdr3_nt: TGTGCCAGCAGCCTCCGTGGGGTCTCTAGCACAGATACGCAGTATTTT
clone_size: -; d_call: TRBD1; v_call: TRBV7-2; j_call: TRBJ2-3; cdr3_aa: CASSLEMVTGPTDTQYF; cdr3_nt: TGTGCCAGCAGCTTAGAAATGGTGACAGGGCCTACAGATACGCAGTATTTT
clone_size: -; d_call: -; v_call: TRBV27; j_call: TRBJ1-1; cdr3_aa: CASSLGRSNSNTEAFF; cdr3_nt: TGTGCCAGCAGTTTAGGACGCAGTAATTCGAACACTGAAGCTTTCTTT
clone_size: -; d_call: -; v_call: TRBV29-1; j_call: TRBJ1-1; cdr3_aa: CSSSSGVNTEAFF; cdr3_nt: TGCAGCTCCAGCTCGGGGGTGAACACTGAAGCTTTCTTT
clone_size: -; d_call: -; v_call: TRBV18; j_call: TRBJ1-2; cdr3_aa: CASLPTPNYGYTF; cdr3_nt: TGTGCCAGCTTACCAACTCCTAACTATGGCTACACCTTC
clone_size: -; d_call: TRBD2; v_call: TRBV18; j_call: TRBJ2-3; cdr3_aa: CASSPLSGSSTDTQYF; cdr3_nt: TGTGCCAGCTCACCCCTAAGCGGGAGTAGCACAGATACGCAGTATTTT
clone_size: -; d_call: TRBD2; v_call: TRBV10-3; j_call: TRBJ2-1; cdr3_aa: CAISLIAGSYNEQFF; cdr3_nt: TGTGCCATTTCGCTAATAGCGGGCTCCTACAATGAGCAGTTCTTC
clone_size: -; d_call: TRBD1; v_call: TRBV5-5; j_call: TRBJ2-1; cdr3_aa: CASSLTGFNEQFF; cdr3_nt: TGTGCCAGCAGTCTGACAGGGTTTAATGAGCAGTTCTTC
clone_size: -; d_call: TRBD2; v_call: TRBV19; j_call: TRBJ2-3; cdr3_aa: CASSRAGGPTDTQYF; cdr3_nt: TGTGCCAGTAGTCGGGCGGGAGGGCCAACAGATACGCAGTATTTT
clone_size: -; d_call: TRBD1; v_call: TRBV7-9; j_call: TRBJ2-2; cdr3_aa: CASSPRTGYGTGELFF; cdr3_nt: TGTGCCAGCAGCCCCCGGACAGGGTACGGCACCGGGGAGCTGTTTTTT
clone_size: -; d_call: -; v_call: TRBV27; j_call: TRBJ2-6; cdr3_aa: CASSLQGFLSGANVLTF; cdr3_nt: TGTGCCAGCAGTTTACAGGGGTTCCTCTCTGGGGCCAACGTCCTGACTTTC
clone_size: -; d_call: -; v_call: TRBV7-9; j_call: TRBJ2-7; cdr3_aa: CASSLGDGYEQYF; cdr3_nt: TGTGCCAGCAGCTTAGGAGATGGTTACGAGCAGTACTTC
clone_size: few; d_call: -; v_call: TRBV28; j_call: TRBJ2-5; cdr3_aa: CASSFGTGRAETQYF; cdr3_nt: TGTGCCAGCAGTTTTGGAACAGGGAGAGCAGAGACCCAGTACTTC
clone_size: -; d_call: -; v_call: TRBV19; j_call: TRBJ1-1; cdr3_aa: CAIQTPGAGTEAFF; cdr3_nt: TGTGCCATCCAAACTCCTGGGGCAGGGACTGAAGCTTTCTTT
clone_size: -; d_call: TRBD2; v_call: TRBV30; j_call: TRBJ2-1; cdr3_aa: CAWSGQGGEQFF; cdr3_nt: TGTGCCTGGAGTGGGCAGGGAGGGGAGCAGTTCTTC
clone_size: -; d_call: -; v_call: TRBV10-2; j_call: TRBJ2-7; cdr3_aa: CASSESSVRSYEQYF; cdr3_nt: TGCGCCAGCAGTGAGAGTTCCGTACGCTCCTACGAGCAGTACTTC
clone_size: -; d_call: -; v_call: TRBV19; j_call: TRBJ2-1; cdr3_aa: CASSNTGFIYNEQFF; cdr3_nt: TGTGCCAGTAGCAATACAGGGTTCATCTACAATGAGCAGTTCTTC
clone_size: -; d_call: -; v_call: TRBV30; j_call: TRBJ2-3; cdr3_aa: CAWMSSGTDTQYF; cdr3_nt: TGTGCCTGGATGTCTAGCGGCACAGATACGCAGTATTTT